This T cell receptor (beta chain) originates from a study of blood T cell repertoires in COVID-19. Study-level background: Collection of acute and convalescent COVID-19 samples took place in the United States, Italy and Spain. T cells, B-cell-depleted T cells, or PBMCs supplied cDNA or gDNA.

Trimming pared 2 bases from V and 2 bases from J, leaving 19 bases between. The CDR3 is made up of 17 amino acids. Germline V gene data show CDR1 as LGHNA and CDR2 as YSLEER. In the original processing: Quantification of nucleated cells was approximated via reference gene primer amplification. Sequencing used immunoSEQ multiplex PCR; TCRdb keeps in-frame clones, though not all of them. V, J and clone size were drawn from that table, and D and trimming were deduced from the DNA. This table has about 190,000 clones, approximately 90% appearing once. Sequencing input: peripheral blood. The V and J genes are TRBV4-3 and TRBJ2-7; possibly TRBD1 for D (6 bases). The receptor was isolated from a man aged 65 to 79 with active or convalescent COVID-19. CDR3 in DNA: TGCGCCAGCAGCCAATATTCAGGGGCTCGCGGAACCTACGAGCAGTACTTC. Its protein product is CASSQYSGARGTYEQYF.